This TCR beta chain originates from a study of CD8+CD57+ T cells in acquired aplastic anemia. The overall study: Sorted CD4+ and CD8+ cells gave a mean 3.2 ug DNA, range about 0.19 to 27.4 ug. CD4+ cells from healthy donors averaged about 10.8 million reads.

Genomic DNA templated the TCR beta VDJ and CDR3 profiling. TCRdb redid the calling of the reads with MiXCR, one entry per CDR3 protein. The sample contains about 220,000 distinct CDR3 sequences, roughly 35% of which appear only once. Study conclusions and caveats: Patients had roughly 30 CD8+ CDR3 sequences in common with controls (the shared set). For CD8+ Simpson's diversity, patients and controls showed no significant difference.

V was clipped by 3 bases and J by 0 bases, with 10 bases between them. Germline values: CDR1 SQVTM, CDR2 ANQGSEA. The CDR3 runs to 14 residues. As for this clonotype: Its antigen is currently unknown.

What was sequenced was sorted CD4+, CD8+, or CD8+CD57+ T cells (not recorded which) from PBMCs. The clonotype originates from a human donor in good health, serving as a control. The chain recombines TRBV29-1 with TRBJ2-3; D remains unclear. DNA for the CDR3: TGCAGCGTTGACGGCGACCCTAGCACAGATACGCAGTATTTT. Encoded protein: CSVDGDPSTDTQYF.